Presented here are 6 T cell receptor beta chains from one specimen sequenced in a study of response to subunit inactivated influenza vaccine. MiXCR, run by TCRdb on the RT-PCR reads, gives a single entry per CDR3 protein. The sample consists of hundreds of thousands of distinct CDR3 sequences, around a sixth of them appearing once. The sample consisted of PBMCs from blood, taken more than 4 days after vaccination. The receptors derive from a man aged 50 or older who received an inactivated influenza vaccine.

V usage is TRBV12-3 or TRBV12-4 and J usage is TRBJ2-2; 10 bases agree with TRBD1. The CDR3 runs to 15 residues. V lost 6 bases, J lost 6 bases, and 7 bases stayed unmatched. CDR3 nucleotides: TGTGCCAGCAGACATTCCGGGACAGGGGCCGGGGAGCTGTTTTTT. Amino acids: CASRHSGTGAGELFF.

The chain has TRBV20-1 and TRBJ1-5, with D perhaps matching TRBD1 (5 bases). CDR3 size: 13 residues. Trimming took off 6 bases at V and 0 bases at J, with 9 bases between the two ends. CDR1 is DFQATT and CDR2 is SNEGSKA in the germline V gene (reference sequence). DNA for the CDR3: TGCAGTGCCCAAGACAGTAGCAATCAGCCCCAGCATTTT. Its translation: CSAQDSSNQPQHF.

This clonotype was observed a handful of times. This sequence joins TRBV28 and TRBJ2-1; D is unclear. The CDR3 totals 16 residues. With 7 bases removed from V and 0 bases from J, the gap between germline ends came to 16 bases. From germline, CDR1 is MDHEN and CDR2 SYDVKM. The CDR3 reads CASIPPGAHSYNEQFF. DNA of the CDR3: TGTGCCAGCATTCCCCCCGGCGCTCACTCCTACAATGAGCAGTTCTTC.

The V gene is TRBV7-9, the J gene TRBJ2-1; the D gene is possibly TRBD2 (5 bases). This CDR3 is built from 14 residues. Trimming shortened V by 2 bases and J by 9 bases, and 14 bases separated the two germline ends. Germline loops: CDR1 SEHNR, CDR2 FQNEAQ (reference sequence). The CDR3 region has the DNA TGTGCCAGCAGCTTAAGGGCGGGTACGCCTGAGCAGTTCTTC. It encodes CASSLRAGTPEQFF.

Only a few counts were recorded for this clonotype. This chain uses TRBV20-1 with TRBJ2-1, with 10 bases matching TRBD2. The V segment lost 0 bases and the J segment 7 bases; nucleotides outside the gene matches: 9. The V gene's germline CDR1 is DFQATT and CDR2 SNEGSKA (reference sequence). The CDR3 runs to 16 residues. CDR3 sequence (DNA): TGCAGTGCTAGAGATCGGCTAGCGGGAGTAGTAAATGAGCAGTTCTTC. It is translated as CSARDRLAGVVNEQFF.

This clonotype was observed a handful of times. This chain uses TRBV7-9 with TRBJ2-5; TRBD1 matches at 9 bases. Germline lookup yields CDR1 SEHNR and CDR2 FQNEAQ (reference sequence). The CDR3 contains 15 residues. The ends lost 5 bases at V and 4 bases at J; junction bases unmatched: 8. CDR3 sequence (DNA): TGTGCCAGCAGCACAAGGACAGGGGCGATAGAGACCCAGTACTTC. It codes for CASSTRTGAIETQYF.